A selection of T cell receptor beta chains follows, all from one sample in a study of T cells in Graves' hyperthyroidism and ophthalmopathy. TCRdb reprocessed the multiplex PCR reads via MiXCR and lists one record per CDR3 protein. Among about 640,000 distinct CDR3 sequences listed, around 20% were seen once. Sample: blood. These receptors originate from a young man with Graves' ophthalmopathy. The CDR3 runs from the conserved cysteine through the conserved F or W. Fields, in order: V gene, clone size, J gene, D gene, CDR3 DNA, CDR3 protein. D genes are given only for firm matches. Not every row has a clone size; where given, it reads once, few, many or a size class.

TRBV18	few	TRBJ2-7	TRBD2	TGTGCCAGCTCACCGAAACCCGGGACTAGCGAGCAGTACTTC	CASSPKPGTSEQYF
TRBV7-9	-	TRBJ2-2	-	TGTGCCAGCAGCCCCCTCCAGGGTGGATATTCCGGGGAGCTGTTTTTT	CASSPLQGGYSGELFF
TRBV24-1	-	TRBJ2-7	-	TGTGCCACCAGTGATGGGGGCGAGCAGTACTTC	CATSDGGEQYF
TRBV9	once	TRBJ2-3	TRBD2	TGTGCCAGCAGCAGAGCAAGCGGGAGGGCAGATACGCAGTATTTT	CASSRASGRADTQYF
TRBV28	few	TRBJ2-3	TRBD2	TGTGCCAGCGCAGTTCCCGGGGGGTGGTCGGGAGATACGCAGTATTTT	CASAVPGGWSGDTQYF
TRBV12-3/TRBV12-4	many	TRBJ2-7	TRBD1	TGTGCCAGCAGGCTTCGGGACAGGGGACCCTACGAGCAGTACTTC	CASRLRDRGPYEQYF
TRBV20-1	-	TRBJ2-7	-	TGCAGTGCTAGGAGGCGGGAAGCCTACGAGCAGTACTTC	CSARRREAYEQYF
TRBV12-3/TRBV12-4	many	TRBJ1-2	TRBD1	TGTGCCAGCAGCGACAGGGGCCGCGATGGCTACACCTTC	CASSDRGRDGYTF
TRBV30	-	TRBJ2-7	-	TGTGCCTGGAGTGTACAGTACGAGCAGTACTTC	CAWSVQYEQYF
TRBV12-5	-	TRBJ2-1	-	TGTGCTAGTGGTTTGAACTCCGGGACAAATAATGAGCAGTTCTTC	CASGLNSGTNNEQFF
TRBV15	-	TRBJ2-2	TRBD2	TGTGCCACCAGCAGAGCGCTAGCGGGAGTGTCCGGGGAGCTGTTTTTT	CATSRALAGVSGELFF
TRBV15	-	TRBJ1-2	-	TGTGCCACCAGCACCAACAGGGAGGGGACCAACTATGGCTACACCTTC	CATSTNREGTNYGYTF
TRBV7-8	many	TRBJ2-7	TRBD2	TGTGCCAGCAGCTTAGCGGGACTAATTTACGAGCAGTACTTC	CASSLAGLIYEQYF
TRBV20-1	-	TRBJ1-6	TRBD1	TGCAGTGCTAGAGAGGGACAGAAGCCTCATAATTCACCCCTCCACTTT	CSAREGQKPHNSPLHF
TRBV15	-	TRBJ2-2	TRBD1	TGTGCCACCAGCAGAGGATCCGGACAGGGGTACACCGGGGAGCTGTTTTTT	CATSRGSGQGYTGELFF
TRBV11-2	few	TRBJ1-1	-	TGTGCCAGCAGCTTAAAGGGAGGGGGATTGAACACTGAAGCTTTCTTT	CASSLKGGGLNTEAFF
TRBV20-1	few	TRBJ2-5	TRBD2	TGCAGTGCTAGAGATCAAGGGCGGGAGATCCAAGAGACCCAGTACTTC	CSARDQGREIQETQYF
TRBV18	many	TRBJ1-1	TRBD1	TGTGCCAGCTCACCATTACAGGGGGCTCTTAACACTGAAGCTTTCTTT	CASSPLQGALNTEAFF
TRBV6-1	few	TRBJ2-1	-	TGTGCCAGCAGTACCCCGACCGCTAATGAGCAGTTCTTC	CASSTPTANEQFF
TRBV30	few	TRBJ2-6	-	TGTGCCTGGAGTAGTGACCCTGGGGCCAACGTCCTGACTTTC	CAWSSDPGANVLTF
TRBV30	-	TRBJ2-3	-	TGTGCCTGGAGTGGGGACTCCCTCGAGACGCAGTATTTT	CAWSGDSLETQYF
TRBV12-3/TRBV12-4	few	TRBJ2-7	TRBD2	TGTGCCAGAGGGACTAGCGGCTCCTACGAGCAGTACTTC	CARGTSGSYEQYF
TRBV28	-	TRBJ1-1	-	TGTGCCAGCAGTTCCCGGACCTATGAAGCTTTCTTT	CASSSRTYEAFF
TRBV20-1	-	TRBJ2-2	-	TGCAGTGCTACACTGCAGGCCGGGGAGCTGTTTTTT	CSATLQAGELFF
TRBV3-1	-	TRBJ1-4	-	TGTGCCAGCAGCCAAGGCAGTAACGACGAAAAACTGTTTTTT	CASSQGSNDEKLFF
TRBV10-3	-	TRBJ2-7	TRBD1	TGTGCCATATCCCGGGGACAGGGAAGCGTGGGCTCCTACGAGCAGTACTTC	CAISRGQGSVGSYEQYF
TRBV6-1	-	TRBJ2-2	-	TGTGCCAGCGCGAGAGGGCCTAGTAGGCTTGACGGGGAGCTGTTTTTT	CASARGPSRLDGELFF
TRBV2	many	TRBJ1-1	TRBD1	TGTGCCAGCAGCCTAAAGGGCGTACAGGGGATCACTGAAGCTTTCTTT	CASSLKGVQGITEAFF
TRBV11-2	many	TRBJ2-3	TRBD1	TGTGCCAGCAACCCCGGTAGGGACAGCGGCACAGATACGCAGTATTTT	CASNPGRDSGTDTQYF
TRBV20-1	-	TRBJ2-1	TRBD1	TGCAGTGCAACAGGGGTAAATGAGCAGTTCTTC	CSATGVNEQFF
TRBV3-1	-	TRBJ2-1	-	TGTGCCAGCCCCACTACACCTGGTTACAATGAGCAGTTCTTC	CASPTTPGYNEQFF
TRBV15	-	TRBJ1-6	-	TGTGCCACCAGCAGAGCCCGGGAACTATACTCACCCCTCCACTTT	CATSRARELYSPLHF
TRBV5-1	-	TRBJ2-7	-	TGCGCCAGCAGCTTGAGTGCTCAAAGCTCCTACGAGCAGTACTTC	CASSLSAQSSYEQYF
TRBV7-2	few	TRBJ1-5	-	TGTGCCAGCAGTCCCCAGGGGCTAGGTCAGCCCCAGCATTTT	CASSPQGLGQPQHF
TRBV27	-	TRBJ2-1	TRBD2	TGTGCCAGCAGTTTGACTAGCGGGAGTGTGGGTGAGCAGTTCTTC	CASSLTSGSVGEQFF
TRBV4-3	-	TRBJ1-2	-	TGCGCCAGCAGCCAAGATCCGGGACTTGGACAGCGGGAAGGCTACACCTTC	CASSQDPGLGQREGYTF
TRBV5-5	-	TRBJ1-3	-	TGTGCCAGCAGCTCCTCGAGAGGTCCTGGAAACACCATATATTTT	CASSSSRGPGNTIYF
TRBV9	few	TRBJ2-7	TRBD2	TGTGCCAGCAGCCCAGGACTAGCGGGACGATCCTACGAGCAGTACTTC	CASSPGLAGRSYEQYF
TRBV10-1	-	TRBJ1-6	TRBD1	TGCGCCAGCCACAGGGGGAGATCACCCCTCCACTTT	CASHRGRSPLHF
TRBV10-3	many	TRBJ2-7	TRBD1	TGTGCCATCAGAAGGGGACAGGACCTCGACGAGCAGTACTTC	CAIRRGQDLDEQYF
TRBV30	few	TRBJ1-2	TRBD1	TGTGCCTGGATAACGACAGGGGTTGGTGGCTACACCTTC	CAWITTGVGGYTF
TRBV12-3/TRBV12-4	many	TRBJ1-3	-	TGTGCCAGCTCCTTTACGGTTTACTCTGGAAACACCATATATTTT	CASSFTVYSGNTIYF
TRBV2	many	TRBJ2-7	-	TGTGCCAGCAGTTTCCGAGCCCTCTACGAGCAGTACTTC	CASSFRALYEQYF
TRBV2	few	TRBJ2-3	-	TGTGCCAGCAGCCCCAACATCTTACCCACAGATACGCAGTATTTT	CASSPNILPTDTQYF
TRBV10-3	many	TRBJ1-4	-	TGTGCCATCAGTGAGTCGCGTGGAGGGCGAAATGAAAAACTGTTTTTT	CAISESRGGRNEKLFF
TRBV11-3	-	TRBJ2-7	-	TGTGCCAGCAGCTTATACTCACAGGGCTACGAGCAGTACTTC	CASSLYSQGYEQYF
TRBV29-1	few	TRBJ2-7	-	TGCAGCGCCAGGACGGTGAGCTCCTACGAGCAGTACTTC	CSARTVSSYEQYF
TRBV11-2	many	TRBJ2-3	TRBD2	TGTGCCAGCAGCGGCACTAGCGGGAGGGCCGGTGATACGCAGTATTTT	CASSGTSGRAGDTQYF
TRBV6-1	few	TRBJ1-5	-	TGTGCCAGCAGCGGTCAGGCCGATCAGCCCCAGCATTTT	CASSGQADQPQHF
TRBV28	few	TRBJ2-2	-	TGTGCCAGCAGTATCGTCGCGGGATCCCTGAACACCGGGGAGCTGTTTTTT	CASSIVAGSLNTGELFF
TRBV18	many	TRBJ1-2	TRBD1	TGTGCCAGCTCACCTACCGACAGGGGAAATGGCTACACCTTC	CASSPTDRGNGYTF
TRBV28	-	TRBJ2-5	-	TGTGCCAGCAGTTTAGGCGGGGTAGGCGAGACCCAGTACTTC	CASSLGGVGETQYF
TRBV15	few	TRBJ1-4	TRBD1	TGTGCCACCAGCAGGCATCAGGGGGGAAATGAAAAACTGTTTTTT	CATSRHQGGNEKLFF
TRBV12-3/TRBV12-4	-	TRBJ2-3	-	TGTGCCAGCAGTTTCGGAGGAGGGATCACCGTCAACACTCGGGATACGCAGTATTTT	CASSFGGGITVNTRDTQYF